The clone carrying this TCR beta chain was counted between two and nine times. The antigen is not known. Unique molecular identifiers featured in each of the TCR beta cDNA libraries. TCRdb ran MiXCR on the PCR reads and lists one entry per CDR3 protein. There are about 200,000 distinct CDR3 sequences in the sample; roughly 28% occur only once, and 3% to 3.5% lies in the top ten. The sample is drawn from a study of post-analysis software for immune sequencing data. General study findings and limits: In patients, five or six TRBV segments were more frequent than in controls, with TRBV5-6, TRBV5-1 and TRBV20-1 among them. Batch-matched samples strongly co-clustered by F measure. Controls had significantly higher normalized Chao1 diversity than multiple sclerosis patients.

This CDR3 has 16 residues. V shed 1 base, J shed 6 bases, and the junction held 10 bases outside the gene matches. Looked up from germline, CDR1 is SEHNR and CDR2 is FQNEAQ (reference sequence). Sequences were obtained from blood. This TCR came from a girl aged 2 to 17 with multiple sclerosis. The chain links TRBV7-9 to TRBJ1-1; the match to TRBD1 covers 8 bases. The CDR3 nucleotides read TGTGCCAGCAGCTTAGGGCAGGGGGCGAAGGGCGCTGAAGCTTTCTTT. Its translation is CASSLGQGAKGAEAFF.